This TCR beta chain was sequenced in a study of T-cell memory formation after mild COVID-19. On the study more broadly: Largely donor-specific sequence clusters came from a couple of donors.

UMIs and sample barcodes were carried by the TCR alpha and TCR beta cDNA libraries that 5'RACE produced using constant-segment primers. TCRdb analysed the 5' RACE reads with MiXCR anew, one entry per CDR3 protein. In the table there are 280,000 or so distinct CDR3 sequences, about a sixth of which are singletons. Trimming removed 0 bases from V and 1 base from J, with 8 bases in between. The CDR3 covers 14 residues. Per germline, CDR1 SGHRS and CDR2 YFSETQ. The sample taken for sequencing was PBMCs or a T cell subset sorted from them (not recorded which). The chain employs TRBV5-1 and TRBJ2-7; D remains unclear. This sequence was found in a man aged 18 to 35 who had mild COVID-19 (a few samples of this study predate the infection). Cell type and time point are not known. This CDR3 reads CASSLASSSYEQYF. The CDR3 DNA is TGCGCCAGCAGCTTGGCGTCCAGTTCCTACGAGCAGTACTTC.